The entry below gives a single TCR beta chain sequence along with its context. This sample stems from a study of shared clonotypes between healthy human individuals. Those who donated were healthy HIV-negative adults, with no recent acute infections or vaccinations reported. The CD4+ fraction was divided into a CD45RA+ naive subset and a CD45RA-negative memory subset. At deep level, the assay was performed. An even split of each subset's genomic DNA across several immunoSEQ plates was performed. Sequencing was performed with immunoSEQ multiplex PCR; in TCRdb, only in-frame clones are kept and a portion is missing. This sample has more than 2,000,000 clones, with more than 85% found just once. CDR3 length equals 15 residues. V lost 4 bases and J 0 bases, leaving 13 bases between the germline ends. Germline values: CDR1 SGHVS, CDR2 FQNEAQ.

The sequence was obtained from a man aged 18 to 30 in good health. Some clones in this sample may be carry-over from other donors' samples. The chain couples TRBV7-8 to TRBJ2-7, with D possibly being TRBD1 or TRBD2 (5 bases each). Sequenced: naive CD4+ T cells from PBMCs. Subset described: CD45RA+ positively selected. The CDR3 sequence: CASSSRDPVSYEQYF. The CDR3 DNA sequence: TGTGCCAGCAGCTCCCGGGACCCAGTCTCCTACGAGCAGTACTTC. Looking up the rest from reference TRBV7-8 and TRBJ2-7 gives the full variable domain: GAGVSQSPRYKVAKRGQDVALRCDPISGHVSLFWYQQALGQGPEFLTYFQNEAQLDKSGLPSDRFFAERPEGSVSTLKIQRTQQEDSAVYLCASSSRDPVSYEQYFGPGTRLTVT.